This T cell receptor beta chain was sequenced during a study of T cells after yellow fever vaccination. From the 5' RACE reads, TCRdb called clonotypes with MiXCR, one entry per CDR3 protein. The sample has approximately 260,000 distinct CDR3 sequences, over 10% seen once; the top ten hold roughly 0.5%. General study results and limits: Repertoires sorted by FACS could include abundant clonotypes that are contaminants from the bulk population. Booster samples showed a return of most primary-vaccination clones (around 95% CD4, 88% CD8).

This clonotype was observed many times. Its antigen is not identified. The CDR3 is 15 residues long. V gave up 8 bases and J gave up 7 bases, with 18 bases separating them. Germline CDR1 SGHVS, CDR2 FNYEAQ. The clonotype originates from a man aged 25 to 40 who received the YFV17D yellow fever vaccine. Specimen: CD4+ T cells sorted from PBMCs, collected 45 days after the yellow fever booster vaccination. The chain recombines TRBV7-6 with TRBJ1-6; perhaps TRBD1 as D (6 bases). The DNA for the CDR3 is TGTGCCAGCCGAACGGCGGGGGGCAAGAATTCACCCCTCCACTTT. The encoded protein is CASRTAGGKNSPLHF.